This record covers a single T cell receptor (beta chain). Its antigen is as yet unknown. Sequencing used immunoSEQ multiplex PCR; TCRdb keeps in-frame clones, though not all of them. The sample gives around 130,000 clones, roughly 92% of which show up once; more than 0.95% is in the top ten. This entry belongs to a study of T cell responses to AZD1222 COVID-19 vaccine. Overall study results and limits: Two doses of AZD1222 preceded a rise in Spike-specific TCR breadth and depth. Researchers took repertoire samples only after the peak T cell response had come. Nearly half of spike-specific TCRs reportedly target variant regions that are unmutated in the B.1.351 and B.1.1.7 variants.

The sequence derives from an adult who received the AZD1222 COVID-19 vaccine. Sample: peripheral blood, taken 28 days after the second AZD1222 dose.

CDR3 sequence: CASTLQPNWGYTF. The CDR3 DNA follows: TGTGCCAGTACCCTCCAACCTAACTGGGGCTACACCTTC. V is TRBV19 and J is TRBJ1-2; D not resolved. The CDR3 has 13 residues. Looked up from germline, CDR1 is LNHDA and CDR2 is SQIVND (reference sequence). Trimming pared 7 bases from V and 8 bases from J, leaving 17 bases between.